The T cell receptor beta chain described here comes from a study of radiotherapy plus CTLA-4 blockade in lung cancer. Profiling relied on immunoSEQ multiplex PCR, and the TCRdb table lists in-frame clones only, not all of them. The sample holds about 31,000 clones; 70% to 75% are singletons and the top ten take roughly 5.1%. Between the trimmed V and J ends, which lost 1 base and 3 bases, there was a span of 4 bases. The V gene's germline CDR1 is MNHNS and CDR2 SASEGT. This CDR3 region has 14 residues. The chain combines TRBV6-1 with TRBJ1-6; D unresolved. The sample in question was peripheral blood, obtained from a patient treated with radiotherapy plus ipilimumab. The receptor's source is a human donor with non-small cell lung cancer whose response to radiotherapy plus ipilimumab could not be evaluated. CDR3 residues: CASSEGSYNSPLHF. The DNA of the CDR3 is TGTGCCAGCAGTGAAGGGAGCTATAATTCACCCCTCCACTTT.